The 31 T cell receptor beta chains listed next were all sequenced from one sample in a study of identical twins. MiXCR, applied by TCRdb to the 5' RACE reads, yields one record per CDR3 protein. The sample carries about 240,000 distinct CDR3 sequences, about 11% recorded once. Sequencing used memory T cells sorted from blood. Receptors originate from a middle-aged man in good health.

The chain carries TRBV6-6 and TRBJ1-1; D gene ambiguous. The CDR3 runs 13 residues. Germline CDR1 reads MNHNY; CDR2 reads SVGAGI (reference sequence). V dropped 6 bases and J dropped 2 bases, with 10 bases sitting between them. Written as DNA, the CDR3 is TGTGCCAGCAGGACCCCAAGCAACACTGAAGCTTTCTTT. Translating it yields CASRTPSNTEAFF.

This clonotype came up many times. The chain couples TRBV10-3 to TRBJ2-2, with 8 bases matching TRBD1. Germline assignment: CDR1 ENHRY and CDR2 SYGVKD. CDR3 length: 15 amino acids. V gave up 5 bases and J gave up 6 bases; unmatched junction bases: 8. The DNA for the CDR3 is TGTGCCATCAGTCAGACAGGGGTTGTTTCCGGGGAGCTGTTTTTT. Residues: CAISQTGVVSGELFF.

Worth noting for this clonotype: At one end the junction does not follow the germline gene, possibly because of a read error. The CDR3, as DNA: TGCAGCGTGGAAGTACTGGGACGGAAAAATGGCTACACCTTC. Encoded protein: CSVEVLGRKNGYTF. This chain links TRBV29-1 with TRBJ1-2; TRBD1 is a possible D gene (5 bases). There are 14 residues in the CDR3. Germline lookup yields CDR1 SQVTM and CDR2 ANQGSEA.

The chain joins TRBV10-3 to TRBJ1-1, with a weak D call TRBD1 (5 bases). Trimming removed 0 bases from V and 8 bases from J, with 25 bases in between. The CDR3 extends over 18 amino acids. CDR1 ENHRY and CDR2 SYGVKD come from the germline V gene. The CDR3 bases are TGTGCCATCAGTGAGTCGAGCCCCTCCGCCGGGGGGACCTGGGAAGCTTTCTTT. This gives the protein CAISESSPSAGGTWEAFF.

The sample holds a few counts of this clonotype. The chain combines TRBV28 with TRBJ1-2; 7 bases are shared with TRBD1. Germline trimming cut 11 bases from V and 1 base from J; bases unmatched to any gene: 10. The CDR3 spans 14 residues. Looked up from germline, CDR1 is MDHEN and CDR2 is SYDVKM. CDR3 DNA sequence: TGTGCCGGCAAAAAACCAGGGGGTAACTATGGCTACACCTTC. This encodes CAGKKPGGNYGYTF.

The chain employs TRBV7-9 and TRBJ2-1; D is possibly TRBD2 (6 bases). Trimming shortened V by 2 bases and J by 0 bases, and 8 bases separated the two germline ends. The CDR3 runs to 15 residues. Germline V gene lookup returns CDR1 SEHNR and CDR2 FQNEAQ (reference sequence). CDR3 in amino acids: CASSLYGSSYNEQFF. CDR3 sequence (DNA): TGTGCCAGCAGCTTATACGGGAGCTCCTACAATGAGCAGTTCTTC.

The rearrangement links TRBV6-1 to TRBJ1-5; 9 positions match TRBD1. Germline V lookup: CDR1 MNHNS, CDR2 SASEGT. This CDR3 is built from 14 residues. V shed 3 bases and J 7 bases; nucleotides not matched to a gene: 4. The CDR3 here is CASSDNRGHQPQHF. CDR3 nucleotides: TGTGCCAGCAGTGACAACAGGGGGCACCAGCCCCAGCATTTT.

This clonotype was counted between two and nine times. The chain joins TRBV12-3 or TRBV12-4 to TRBJ2-5; D is ambiguous. The CDR3 totals 12 residues. V lost 7 bases and J 7 bases, leaving 13 bases between the germline ends. As DNA, the CDR3 is TGTGCCAGCACCTCTAGTTTGGGGACCCAGTACTTC. Amino acid sequence: CASTSSLGTQYF.

The table lists this clonotype with a few counts. The chain is built from TRBV20-1 and TRBJ2-1; D not certain. CDR3 length equals 16 residues. CDR1 DFQATT and CDR2 SNEGSKA come from the germline V gene (reference sequence). Trimming took off 5 bases at V and 3 bases at J, with 20 bases between the two ends. DNA for the CDR3: TGCAGTGCTTCCCCGACTGGACGTTCAAGCTACAATGAGCAGTTCTTC. It translates to CSASPTGRSSYNEQFF.

The rearrangement joins TRBV5-6 to TRBJ1-1; the D gene is possibly TRBD1 (5 bases). Germline assignment: CDR1 SGHDT and CDR2 YYEEEE. The CDR3 covers 15 residues. V was trimmed by 4 bases and J by 4 bases, leaving 17 bases between them. As DNA, the CDR3 is TGTGCCAGCAGCCCCCTGGGGGAGGGTGGCACTGAAGCTTTCTTT. Its translation is CASSPLGEGGTEAFF.

Only one count was recorded for this clonotype. This chain joins TRBV5-1 and TRBJ1-1, with D uncertain. The V and J ends lost 3 bases and 0 bases respectively, with 12 bases between them. The CDR3 consists of 15 residues. From germline, CDR1 is SGHRS and CDR2 YFSETQ. In nucleotides, the CDR3 is TGCGCCAGCAGCTCTTCAGACGGAATGAACACTGAAGCTTTCTTT. Amino acid sequence: CASSSSDGMNTEAFF.

This clonotype appeared a few times. This sequence joins TRBV5-1 and TRBJ1-6, with 7 bases aligning to TRBD1. With 5 bases clipped from V and 7 bases from J, the junction kept 9 bases outside the gene matches. Germline CDR1 SGHRS, CDR2 YFSETQ. The length of the CDR3 is 15 residues. The CDR3 protein is CASRRDRVDNSPLHF. The CDR3 bases are TGCGCCAGCAGACGCGACAGGGTAGACAATTCACCCCTCCACTTT.

This clonotype was observed a handful of times. This rearrangement joins TRBV18 to TRBJ1-2, with TRBD1 matching 8 bases. The germline V gene has CDR1 KGHSH and CDR2 LQKENI. This CDR3 spans 15 amino acids. V shed 3 bases and J 4 bases; nucleotides not matched to a gene: 7. In nucleotides, the CDR3 is TGTGCCAGCTCACCCAACCCGGGACAGGCCTATGGCTACACCTTC. This sequence encodes CASSPNPGQAYGYTF.

The rearrangement uses TRBV27 and TRBJ2-7; TRBD1 might be the D (6 bases). The CDR3 totals 15 residues. V was clipped by 6 bases and J by 2 bases, with 17 bases between them. Germline CDR1 is MNHEY and CDR2 is SMNVEV (reference sequence). In nucleotides, the CDR3 is TGTGCCAGCAGACCAGGGGCCGGGGCGACCTACGAGCAGTACTTC. Encoded protein: CASRPGAGATYEQYF.

This clonotype was recorded at least ten times. The rearrangement links TRBV5-1 to TRBJ1-2; 8 bases line up with TRBD1. With V trimmed by 0 bases and J by 3 bases, 13 bases remained unmatched. Per germline, CDR1 SGHRS and CDR2 YFSETQ. There are 18 residues in the CDR3. The chain's CDR3 is CASSLAPAGGRNYYGYTF. The CDR3 DNA sequence: TGCGCCAGCAGCTTGGCCCCGGCAGGGGGCCGTAACTACTATGGCTACACCTTC.

A few counts support this clonotype. V and J are TRBV12-3 or TRBV12-4 and TRBJ2-3; 9 bases fit TRBD1. This CDR3 has 14 residues. J gave up 7 bases and V 7 bases, and 9 bases lay outside the gene matches. CDR3 nucleotides: TGTGCCAGCAAATGGGACAGGGATGTCAATACGCAGTATTTT. It translates to CASKWDRDVNTQYF.

The chain links TRBV5-5 to TRBJ2-3; D not resolved. Germline loops: CDR1 SGHKS, CDR2 YYEKEE (reference sequence). The CDR3 is 14 amino acids. Trimming left V 4 bases short and J 2 bases short, with 11 bases between. The CDR3 DNA sequence: TGTGCCAGCAGCAGTGGGGATCACACAGATACGCAGTATTTT. This codes for CASSSGDHTDTQYF.

This clonotype was seen a handful of times. The chain recombines TRBV5-1 with TRBJ2-7, with no clear D. Germline V gene lookup returns CDR1 SGHRS and CDR2 YFSETQ. V dropped 4 bases and J dropped 0 bases, with 5 bases sitting between them. The CDR3 consists of 12 residues. The DNA of the CDR3 is TGCGCCAGCAGCCCAAACTCCTACGAGCAGTACTTC. Its translation is CASSPNSYEQYF.

In its sample, this clonotype was seen many times. This chain connects TRBV7-9 to TRBJ2-2; D uncertain. The CDR3 sequence is 13 residues long. The germline gives CDR1 SEHNR, CDR2 FQNEAQ (reference sequence). The V end lost 1 base, the J end lost 3 bases, and 3 bases lay between the germline ends. As DNA, the CDR3 is TGTGCCAGCAGCTTAGAGTACACCGGGGAGCTGTTTTTT. Its translation: CASSLEYTGELFF.

V and J are TRBV10-3 and TRBJ2-5, with TRBD1 identical over 9 bases. Germline trimming cut 5 bases from V and 3 bases from J; bases unmatched to any gene: 1. The CDR3 length is 13 residues. CDR1 and CDR2 from the germline V gene are ENHRY and SYGVKD. The CDR3 loop reads CAISRDREETQYF. In DNA, the CDR3 is TGTGCCATCAGTAGGGACAGGGAAGAGACCCAGTACTTC.

There are many counts of this clonotype. The junction departs from germline at one end; a sequencing error may be responsible. The V and J genes are TRBV5-6 and TRBJ2-4, with 10 bases fitting TRBD1. The CDR3 runs to 13 residues. The germline V gene encodes CDR1 SGHDT and CDR2 YYEEEE. In DNA, the CDR3 is TGTGCCAGCAGCTTGCTCTCGGGACAGGGGAGTAACTTC. This gives the protein CASSLLSGQGSNF.

The chain combines TRBV2 with TRBJ1-1, with 8 bases matching TRBD1. The CDR3 totals 13 residues. Trimming at V came to 7 bases and at J to 5 bases, leaving 6 bases not matched to a gene. Germline V gives CDR1 SNHLY, CDR2 FYNNEI. CDR3: CASKGQGLTEAFF. The CDR3 DNA sequence: TGTGCCAGCAAAGGACAGGGCCTAACTGAAGCTTTCTTT.

Only a few counts were recorded for this clonotype. The chain uses TRBV28 and TRBJ2-7; 7 bases are shared with TRBD1. Per the germline V gene, CDR1 is MDHEN and CDR2 is SYDVKM. J lost 0 bases, V lost 5 bases, and 4 bases had no gene match. The CDR3 loop spans 14 amino acids. The CDR3 DNA sequence: TGTGCCAGCAGTCCAACAGGGGCCTCCTACGAGCAGTACTTC. Its translation: CASSPTGASYEQYF.

This clonotype was counted ten times or more. This sequence joins TRBV4-1 and TRBJ2-1; TRBD2 aligns across 8 bases. The CDR3 totals 16 residues. J was trimmed by 6 bases and V by 1 base; bases with no gene match: 8. The germline CDR1 and CDR2 sequences are MGHRA and YSYEKL. The DNA for the CDR3 is TGCGCCAGCAGCCAAGCAGGGACTAGACTTGGCAATGAGCAGTTCTTC. This sequence encodes CASSQAGTRLGNEQFF.

This clonotype was found many times. The chain uses TRBV6-1 and TRBJ1-6, with TRBD1 identical over 9 bases. CDR3 length: 14 residues. Germline V gives CDR1 MNHNS, CDR2 SASEGT. Trimming cost V 6 bases and J 10 bases; bases outside gene matches: 7. CDR3 region: CASRPTGGPSPLHF. CDR3 nucleotides: TGTGCCAGCAGACCTACAGGGGGCCCCTCACCCCTCCACTTT.

This clonotype was seen ten or more times. V is TRBV5-1 and J is TRBJ2-1, with 10 bases that match TRBD2. J was trimmed by 8 bases and V by 2 bases; bases with no gene match: 16. The CDR3 is 18 residues long. Germline V gene data show CDR1 as SGHRS and CDR2 as YFSETQ. The CDR3 DNA sequence: TGCGCCAGCAGCTTAGGGTCTAGCGGGGGTGTTCGGGATTATGAGCAGTTCTTC. It yields the protein CASSLGSSGGVRDYEQFF.

The chain employs TRBV20-1 and TRBJ1-2, with 7 bases identical to TRBD1. V lost 6 bases, J lost 2 bases, and 12 bases stayed unmatched. The CDR3 runs 15 residues. CDR1 is DFQATT and CDR2 is SNEGSKA in the germline V gene (reference sequence). CDR3 region: CSATSSGTVNYGYTF. CDR3 in DNA: TGCAGTGCCACCTCTTCCGGGACAGTCAACTATGGCTACACCTTC.

This clonotype was recorded a few times. The chain carries TRBV12-3 or TRBV12-4 and TRBJ1-1, with D possibly being TRBD1 (5 bases). CDR3 length: 18 amino acids. V was shortened by 2 bases and J by 1 base, with 20 bases between the two germline ends. CDR3 sequence: CASSLLEVWGSKNTEAFF. The CDR3 DNA reads as TGTGCCAGCAGTTTATTGGAGGTTTGGGGGTCCAAGAACACTGAAGCTTTCTTT.

A note on this clonotype: This could be a read error, since a much larger clone is one nucleotide away. DNA for the CDR3: TGTGCCAGCAGTTACACGACAGCGCCTGCAACTCATGAAAAACTGTTTTTT. This translates into CASSYTTAPATHEKLFF. The genes are TRBV6-5 and TRBJ1-4; TRBD1 is a possible D gene (5 bases). Germline lookup yields CDR1 MNHEY and CDR2 SVGAGI. The CDR3 length is 17 residues.

This chain uses TRBV15 with TRBJ2-3; TRBD1 might be the D (6 bases). The CDR3 runs 17 residues. Deletions cut 4 bases from V and 0 bases from J, with 17 bases between. Germline values: CDR1 LNHNV, CDR2 YYDKDF (reference sequence). In nucleotides, the CDR3 is TGTGCCACCAGCAAGCCCGGACAGAGAGATAGCACAGATACGCAGTATTTT. Its protein product is CATSKPGQRDSTDTQYF.

Notes on this clonotype: Compared with germline, one end of the junction differs, possibly owing to a read error. The chain employs TRBV11-2 and TRBJ2-7, with D possibly TRBD1 on 5 matching bases. This CDR3 is 12 amino acids long. The germline CDR1 and CDR2 sequences are SGHAT and FQNNGV. CDR3 nucleotides: TGTGCCAGCAGCACCCGACAGACTTTCACAGTCTTC. Its translation: CASSTRQTFTVF.